This entry lists 21 T cell receptor beta chains sequenced from one sample in a study of control samples from healthy donors and cancer patients. Assay: immunoSEQ multiplex PCR; the TCRdb copy retains only in-frame clones and omits some. The sample lists 150,000 to 200,000 clones; 70% to 90% were seen once. The sequencing input was blood. The receptors derive from a man younger than 35 in good health.

The chain carries TRBV30 and TRBJ2-3; unclear D gene. Germline-derived CDR1 and CDR2 are GTSNPN and SVGIG (reference sequence). This CDR3 is built from 14 residues. V was shortened by 2 bases and J by 3 bases, with 12 bases between the two germline ends. The CDR3 protein is CAWSRLIYTDTQYF. CDR3 coding DNA: TGTGCCTGGAGTCGACTGATATATACAGATACGCAGTATTTT.

The chain uses TRBV27 and TRBJ1-1, with D unclear. V was pared by 5 bases and J by 1 base, with 8 bases between. Looked up from germline, CDR1 is MNHEY and CDR2 is SMNVEV (reference sequence). CDR3 length equals 13 residues. The CDR3 DNA sequence: TGTGCCAGCAGTGTCGACACGAACACTGAAGCTTTCTTT. Translation: CASSVDTNTEAFF.

The V call is TRBV7-9, the J call TRBJ1-4, with D hard to call. CDR1 is SEHNR, CDR2 FQNEAQ, per germline (reference sequence). This CDR3 spans 14 amino acids. Trimming cost V 3 bases and J 5 bases, with 10 bases left between them. In DNA, the CDR3 is TGTGCCAGCAGCTTCACAACGGAGAATGAAAAACTGTTTTTT. Translation gives CASSFTTENEKLFF.

A note on this clone: A read error may be the cause here, since a much bigger clone is one base away. This chain connects TRBV11-2 to TRBJ2-7; TRBD1 aligns across 9 bases. Germline CDR1 and CDR2: SGHAT and FQNNGV. The CDR3 length is 14 residues. Trimming took 5 bases from V and 2 from J; bases not matched to a gene: 4. In DNA, the CDR3 is TGTGCCAGCAGCCGGGACAGGGTAACCTACGAGCAGTACTTC. It codes for CASSRDRVTYEQYF. Filled out from reference TRBV11-2 and TRBJ2-7, the complete variable domain reads EAGVAQSPRYKIIEKRQSVAFWCNPISGHATLYWYQQILGQGPKLLIQFQNNGVVDDSQLPKDRFSAERLKGVDSTLKIQPAKLEDSAVYLCASSRDRVTYEQYFGPGTRLTVT.

The chain employs TRBV29-1 and TRBJ1-5; maybe TRBD1 (5 bases). CDR1 SQVTM and CDR2 ANQGSEA come from the germline V gene. The ends were cut back, 4 bases at V and 4 bases at J, with 8 bases in the middle. This CDR3 is 12 amino acids long. CDR3 region: CSVAEGNQPQHF. Here the CDR3 DNA reads TGCAGCGTTGCAGAGGGGAATCAGCCCCAGCATTTT.

This chain connects TRBV2 to TRBJ2-1; perhaps TRBD2 as D (7 bases). The germline CDR1 and CDR2 sequences are SNHLY and FYNNEI. Deletions cut 8 bases from V and 3 bases from J, with 17 bases between. This CDR3 contains 15 residues. The CDR3 DNA reads as TGTGCCAGCCGAGGGAGGGGGGGGAGCTACAATGAGCAGTTCTTC. As protein: CASRGRGGSYNEQFF.

The rearrangement uses TRBV4-2 and TRBJ2-1, with D possibly matching TRBD1 (6 bases). The germline CDR1 and CDR2 sequences are LGHNA and YNFKEQ. V lost 0 bases, J lost 10 bases, and 16 bases lay in between. The CDR3 length is 15 residues. For the CDR3, the DNA is TGTGCCAGCAGCCAAGAGGGGCCAGGGGTCCGGGAGCAGTTCTTC. Translation: CASSQEGPGVREQFF.

V gene TRBV11-2 combines with J gene TRBJ1-1; possibly TRBD1 for D (5 bases). V was cut by 5 bases and J by 6 bases, with 13 bases left in between. Germline-derived CDR1 and CDR2 are SGHAT and FQNNGV. The CDR3 totals 13 residues. The CDR3 sequence: CASSPHSGAEAFF. The DNA for the CDR3 is TGTGCCAGCAGCCCGCATTCGGGGGCTGAAGCTTTCTTT. Variable domain in full (rest from reference TRBV11-2 and TRBJ1-1): EAGVAQSPRYKIIEKRQSVAFWCNPISGHATLYWYQQILGQGPKLLIQFQNNGVVDDSQLPKDRFSAERLKGVDSTLKIQPAKLEDSAVYLCASSPHSGAEAFFGQGTRLTVV.

The V gene is TRBV4-3, the J gene TRBJ2-3; D might be TRBD1 or TRBD2, each matching 5 bases. Germline V gene sequence: CDR1 LGHNA, CDR2 YSLEER. CDR3 length: 17 amino acids. V was clipped by 1 base and J by 1 base, with 15 bases between them. In nucleotides, the CDR3 is TGCGCCAGCAGCCAAGTTACCGGGACCAAGGGCACAGATACGCAGTATTTT. This encodes CASSQVTGTKGTDTQYF.

The CDR3 DNA reads as TGTGCCAGCAGCTTAGTGGCATTGACTAGCGGGGGGGCCTTCAATGAGCAGTTCTTC. It codes for CASSLVALTSGGAFNEQFF. The rearrangement links TRBV7-2 to TRBJ2-1; 14 nucleotides match TRBD2. With 1 base clipped from V and 6 bases from J, the junction kept 11 bases outside the gene matches. This CDR3 comprises 19 residues. The germline CDR1 and CDR2 sequences are SGHTA and FQGNSA.

V usage is TRBV28 and J usage is TRBJ1-4; D is uncertain. Trimming stripped 11 bases from V and 0 bases from J, with 13 bases between. The length of the CDR3 is 14 residues. The germline V gene has CDR1 MDHEN and CDR2 SYDVKM. The CDR3 protein is CAAYGGATNEKLFF. For the CDR3, the DNA is TGTGCCGCTTATGGTGGAGCAACTAATGAAAAACTGTTTTTT.

The chain couples TRBV7-2 to TRBJ1-2; possibly TRBD1 for D (6 bases). Trimming took 5 bases from V and 4 from J, leaving 11 bases between them. The V gene's germline CDR1 is SGHTA and CDR2 FQGNSA. CDR3 length: 13 residues. Here the CDR3 DNA reads TGTGCCAGCAGCCCCGAGGGGGGCTATGGCTACACCTTC. The encoded protein is CASSPEGGYGYTF.

V usage is TRBV7-2 and J usage is TRBJ1-6, with TRBD1 matching 7 bases. The trim removed 3 bases at V and 7 bases at J, leaving 6 bases unmatched. The CDR3 extends over 15 amino acids. Germline loops: CDR1 SGHTA, CDR2 FQGNSA. The CDR3 is CASSLMTGTNSPLHF. The CDR3 nucleotides read TGTGCCAGCAGCTTGATGACAGGGACGAATTCACCCCTCCACTTT.

The table lists this clone with a few counts. The chain is built from TRBV7-6 and TRBJ1-6; 8 nucleotides match TRBD1. Germline V gene data show CDR1 as SGHVS and CDR2 as FNYEAQ. CDR3 length equals 15 residues. Unmatched junction bases numbered 4, after V lost 1 base and J lost 8 bases. In DNA, the CDR3 is TGTGCCAGCAGCTTAGGGACAGGGAGGGATTCACCCCTCCACTTT. Its protein is CASSLGTGRDSPLHF.

V is TRBV6-5 and J is TRBJ1-3; no definite D call. This CDR3 is built from 13 residues. The V gene's germline CDR1 is MNHEY and CDR2 SVGAGI. Trimming left V 8 bases short and J 0 bases short, with 8 bases between. In nucleotides, the CDR3 is TGTGCCAGCGGTCGGGGCTCTGGAAACACCATATATTTT. Protein: CASGRGSGNTIYF.

The chain links TRBV5-6 to TRBJ1-4, with no clear D. The germline gives CDR1 SGHDT, CDR2 YYEEEE. The CDR3 loop spans 15 amino acids. The V gene lost 4 bases and the J gene lost 4 bases, with 14 bases spanning the gap. The CDR3 sequence: CASSPTPGFNEKLFF. The CDR3 bases are TGTGCCAGCAGCCCTACACCCGGGTTTAATGAAAAACTGTTTTTT.

The chain has TRBV24-1 and TRBJ2-2; 8 bases align to TRBD1. This CDR3 is 19 amino acids long. The trim removed 1 base at V and 1 base at J, leaving 10 bases unmatched. Germline assignment: CDR1 KGHDR and CDR2 SFDVKD. CDR3 nucleotides: TGTGCCACCAGTGATTTCGGTTGGCGAGGACAGGGGAACACCGGGGAGCTGTTTTTT. Protein product: CATSDFGWRGQGNTGELFF.

This chain connects TRBV4-1 to TRBJ1-1; D is unclear. CDR3 size: 13 residues. Germline CDR1 is MGHRA and CDR2 is YSYEKL. V dropped 3 bases and J dropped 11 bases, with 16 bases sitting between them. Here the CDR3 DNA reads TGCGCCAGCAGCCATGCGGGATCCCAAGGGGCTTTCTTT. This encodes CASSHAGSQGAFF.

J is TRBJ1-2 and V is TRBV7-2; a weak D match, TRBD1 (6 bases). CDR3 size: 15 residues. V was shortened by 5 bases and J by 0 bases, with 13 bases between the two germline ends. Germline CDR1 SGHTA, CDR2 FQGNSA. CDR3 in amino acids: CASSPQGGSNYGYTF. In DNA, the CDR3 is TGTGCCAGCAGCCCACAGGGCGGATCTAACTATGGCTACACCTTC.

The V gene is TRBV3-1 (or the pseudogene TRBV3-2), the J gene TRBJ2-2; D possibly corresponds to TRBD1 (6 bases). The V end was cut by 0 bases, the J end by 7 bases, with 12 bases between. This CDR3 is built from 15 residues. Germline V gives CDR1 LGHDT, CDR2 YNNKEL (reference sequence). CDR3 loop: CASSQDQGGIGELFF. For the CDR3, the DNA is TGTGCCAGCAGCCAAGACCAAGGGGGTATCGGGGAGCTGTTTTTT.

This clone was detected once. V gene TRBV10-3 combines with J gene TRBJ2-2; no clear D gene. Germline loops: CDR1 ENHRY, CDR2 SYGVKD. This CDR3 comprises 16 residues. Trimming pared 3 bases from V and 4 bases from J, leaving 15 bases between. The CDR3 is CAISDTMGKGTGELFF. CDR3 bases: TGTGCCATCAGTGACACAATGGGGAAGGGCACCGGGGAGCTGTTTTTT.